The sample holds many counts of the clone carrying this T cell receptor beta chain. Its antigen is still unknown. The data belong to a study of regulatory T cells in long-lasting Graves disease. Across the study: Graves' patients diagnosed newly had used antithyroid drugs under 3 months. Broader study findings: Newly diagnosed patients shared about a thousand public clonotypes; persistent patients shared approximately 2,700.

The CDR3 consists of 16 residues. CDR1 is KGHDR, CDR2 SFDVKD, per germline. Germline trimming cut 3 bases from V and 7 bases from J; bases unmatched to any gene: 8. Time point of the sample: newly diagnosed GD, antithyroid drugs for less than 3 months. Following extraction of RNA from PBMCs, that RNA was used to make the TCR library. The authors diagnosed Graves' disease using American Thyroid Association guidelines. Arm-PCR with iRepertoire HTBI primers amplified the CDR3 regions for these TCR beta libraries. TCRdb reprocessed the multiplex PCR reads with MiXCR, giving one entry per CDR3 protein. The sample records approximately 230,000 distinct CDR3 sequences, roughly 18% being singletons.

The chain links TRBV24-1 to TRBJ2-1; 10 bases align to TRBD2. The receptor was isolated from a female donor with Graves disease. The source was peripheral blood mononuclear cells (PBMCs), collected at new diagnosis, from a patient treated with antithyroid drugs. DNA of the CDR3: TGTGCCACCAGTGATCAGGCTAGCGGGAGTAGGAATGAGCAGTTCTTC. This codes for CATSDQASGSRNEQFF.